This T cell receptor (beta chain) was sequenced during a study of OX40 agonist ivuxolimab in advanced cancers. Sequencing was performed with immunoSEQ multiplex PCR; in TCRdb, only in-frame clones are kept and a portion is missing. Among 50,000 to 65,000 clones listed, roughly 89% were seen once. The CDR3 length is 18 residues. Germline V gives CDR1 LNHDA, CDR2 SQIVND (reference sequence). Deletions cut 0 bases from V and 6 bases from J, with 20 bases between. The chain combines TRBV19 with TRBJ2-2; tentatively, D is TRBD1 or TRBD2 (6 bases each). The sequence derives from an adult with an advanced solid tumor such as melanoma, head and neck, liver or kidney cancer. The source material was CD4+ or CD8+ T cells sorted from blood, sampled in a trial of the OX40 agonist ivuxolimab. The CDR3 region is CASSIDRRRQRGAGELFF. The CDR3 nucleotides are TGTGCCAGTAGTATAGATCGGCGCAGGCAGAGGGGGGCCGGGGAGCTGTTTTTT. Based on the CDR3 plus reference TRBV19 and TRBJ2-2, the full variable domain is DGGITQSPKYLFRKEGQNVTLSCEQNLNHDAMYWYRQDPGQGLRLIYYSQIVNDFQKGDIAEGYSVSREKKESFPLTVTSAQKNPTAFYLCASSIDRRRQRGAGELFFGEGSRLTVL.